These 20 T cell receptor beta chains were all obtained from the same sample, sequenced in a study of blood T cell repertoires in COVID-19. Clones were sequenced by immunoSEQ multiplex PCR, and TCRdb holds only the in-frame ones, with some missing. The data show more than 150,000 clones, 89% seen once. What was sequenced was peripheral blood. The receptors stem from a man aged 35 to 55 with acute or convalescent COVID-19.

V usage is TRBV5-1 and J usage is TRBJ2-7; possible D gene TRBD1, 5 bases. The CDR3 is 14 amino acids. Germline-derived CDR1 and CDR2 are SGHRS and YFSETQ. V lost 5 bases and J lost 3, with 15 bases in between. CDR3: CASRPPTDYYEQYF. For the CDR3, the DNA is TGCGCCAGCAGACCCCCGACAGATTACTACGAGCAGTACTTC. The full variable domain, its missing parts supplied by reference TRBV5-1 and TRBJ2-7, is KAGVTQTPRYLIKTRGQQVTLSCSPISGHRSVSWYQQTPGQGLQFLFEYFSETQRNKGNFPGRFSGRQFSNSRSEMNVSTLELGDSALYLCASRPPTDYYEQYFGPGTRLTVT.

The J gene is TRBJ2-1, the V gene TRBV5-1; 8 positions agree with TRBD2. Germline V gives CDR1 SGHRS, CDR2 YFSETQ. V trimming: 1 base; J trimming: 6 bases; junction bases outside the gene matches: 3. The CDR3 totals 14 residues. CDR3 loop: CASSLRTSTNEQFF. CDR3 nucleotides: TGCGCCAGCAGCTTGAGGACTAGCACCAATGAGCAGTTCTTC.

V and J are TRBV19 and TRBJ1-4, with a possible D match to TRBD1 (6 bases). Germline CDR1 reads LNHDA; CDR2 reads SQIVND (reference sequence). The CDR3 length is 14 residues. Between the trimmed V and J ends, which lost 8 bases and 4 bases, there was a span of 14 bases. CDR3 residues: CASSGGWGNEKLFF. The CDR3 nucleotides read TGTGCCAGTTCGGGGGGCTGGGGTAATGAAAAACTGTTTTTT.

This chain joins TRBV2 and TRBJ1-5; maybe TRBD1 (6 bases). V was pared by 3 bases and J by 5 bases, with 11 bases between. Germline V gene data show CDR1 as SNHLY and CDR2 as FYNNEI. The CDR3 loop spans 14 amino acids. CDR3: CASSDDQGYQPQHF. In DNA form, the CDR3 reads TGTGCCAGCAGTGATGACCAGGGGTATCAGCCCCAGCATTTT.

The chain couples TRBV19 to TRBJ1-1; D is possibly TRBD1 (6 bases). V was cut by 6 bases and J by 3 bases, with 11 bases left in between. This CDR3 spans 13 amino acids. CDR1 is LNHDA, CDR2 SQIVND, per germline (reference sequence). The CDR3 region has the DNA TGTGCCAGTAGGCGGGGGGCGGACACTGAAGCTTTCTTT. This codes for CASRRGADTEAFF.

The chain links TRBV18 to TRBJ2-1; TRBD2 aligns across 8 bases. Germline assignment: CDR1 KGHSH and CDR2 LQKENI. The CDR3 contains 18 residues. V shed 4 bases, J shed 7 bases, and the junction held 18 bases outside the gene matches. CDR3 sequence reads: CASSQPLRPGLVRNEQFF. The DNA of the CDR3 is TGTGCCAGCTCACAGCCCCTTCGGCCGGGACTAGTGAGGAATGAGCAGTTCTTC.

This clone was detected only once. This rearrangement joins TRBV7-5 to TRBJ2-5; TRBD2, as called in the table, went unchecked against the DNA. TRBV7-5 is annotated as a pseudogene. The CDR3 runs 16 residues. The CDR3 coding sequence is TGTGCCAGAGGGCTTTGGCGGGCTATGATTCAAGAGACCCAGTACTTC. Translation gives CARGLWRAMIQETQYF.

The chain carries TRBV19 and TRBJ2-1; D may be TRBD2 (5 bases). CDR1 is LNHDA, CDR2 SQIVND, per germline (reference sequence). The CDR3 is made up of 14 amino acids. With 5 bases removed from V and 2 bases from J, the gap between germline ends came to 10 bases. The CDR3 is CASSWRVAYNEQFF. The CDR3 DNA reads as TGTGCCAGTAGTTGGCGGGTCGCCTACAATGAGCAGTTCTTC. Full variable domain (remainder filled in from reference TRBV19 and TRBJ2-1): DGGITQSPKYLFRKEGQNVTLSCEQNLNHDAMYWYRQDPGQGLRLIYYSQIVNDFQKGDIAEGYSVSREKKESFPLTVTSAQKNPTAFYLCASSWRVAYNEQFFGPGTRLTVL.

This chain uses TRBV5-1 with TRBJ2-7; D is unresolved. V dropped 0 bases and J dropped 3 bases, with 7 bases sitting between them. From germline, CDR1 is SGHRS and CDR2 YFSETQ. The CDR3 is made up of 13 amino acids. CDR3 nucleotides: TGCGCCAGCAGCTTGGCCGAGTTCTACGAGCAGTACTTC. It yields the protein CASSLAEFYEQYF.

The CDR3 sequence is CASSEGSEQPQHF. CDR3 nucleotide sequence: TGTGCCAGCAGTGAAGGTTCAGAACAGCCCCAGCATTTT. V gene TRBV2 combines with J gene TRBJ1-5; D call uncertain. This CDR3 has 13 residues. V gave up 1 base and J gave up 7 bases, with 8 bases separating them. Germline values: CDR1 SNHLY, CDR2 FYNNEI.

The chain carries TRBV18 and TRBJ2-1, with 14 positions matching TRBD2. Germline V CDR1 and CDR2: KGHSH, LQKENI. The CDR3 has 14 amino acids. V shed 5 bases and J 10 bases; nucleotides not matched to a gene: 4. The CDR3 region has the DNA TGTGCCAGCTCATCGGGACTAGCGGGGGTCGAGCAGTTCTTC. This encodes CASSSGLAGVEQFF.

This clone appeared a few times. The chain uses TRBV9 and TRBJ1-6; a possible D gene is TRBD1 (6 bases). This CDR3 has 17 amino acids. Trimming took off 3 bases at V and 0 bases at J, with 13 bases between the two ends. Germline CDR1 reads SGDLS; CDR2 reads YYNGEE. CDR3 DNA sequence: TGTGCCAGCAGCGAAAAAGACAGGAGCTCCTATAATTCACCCCTCCACTTT. Amino acid sequence: CASSEKDRSSYNSPLHF.

DNA for the CDR3: TGTGCCAGCAGCGCGAGCCAGGGGGCAGGTGGCTACACCTTC. Translated, it gives CASSASQGAGGYTF. The chain recombines TRBV7-2 with TRBJ1-2; 8 bases are shared with TRBD1. The germline V gene has CDR1 SGHTA and CDR2 FQGNSA. Unmatched junction bases numbered 9, after V lost 5 bases and J lost 7 bases. This CDR3 is built from 14 residues.

This clone came up once. The chain links TRBV11-1 to TRBJ1-2, with 7 bases lining up with TRBD1. The CDR3 loop spans 14 amino acids. J was trimmed by 0 bases and V by 4 bases; bases with no gene match: 2. Germline V gene sequence: CDR1 SGHAT, CDR2 FQDESV (reference sequence). CDR3 in DNA: TGTGCCAGCAGCTCCGGGACAGCTAACTATGGCTACACCTTC. Protein product: CASSSGTANYGYTF.

The rearrangement links TRBV12-3 or TRBV12-4 to TRBJ2-7; D gene uncertain. This CDR3 is built from 13 residues. V was trimmed by 1 base and J by 3 bases, leaving 7 bases between them. The CDR3 nucleotides read TGTGCCAGCAGTTTAGACTGGAGCTACGAGCAGTACTTC. Amino acids: CASSLDWSYEQYF.

The chain uses TRBV2 and TRBJ1-4; 8 positions agree with TRBD1. J was trimmed by 5 bases and V by 6 bases; bases with no gene match: 8. This CDR3 has 15 amino acids. Germline loops: CDR1 SNHLY, CDR2 FYNNEI. The CDR3 loop reads CASRPYRGGNEKLFF. The CDR3 DNA follows: TGTGCCAGCAGACCCTACAGGGGGGGGAATGAAAAACTGTTTTTT.

This clone was detected a few times. The J gene is TRBJ1-5, the V gene TRBV30; 8 positions match TRBD1. J gave up 9 bases and V 4 bases, and 11 bases lay outside the gene matches. The CDR3 is 14 amino acids. In germline, CDR1 is GTSNPN, CDR2 SVGIG (reference sequence). For the CDR3, the DNA is TGTGCCTGGACCCAGGGGACAGGCGGCAGGCCCCAGCATTTT. Translated: CAWTQGTGGRPQHF.

The V and J genes are TRBV24-1 and TRBJ1-2, with D perhaps TRBD1 (5 bases). The CDR3 sequence is 13 residues long. The germline V and J ends were trimmed by 1 base and 5 bases, with 7 bases remaining between them. Germline lookup yields CDR1 KGHDR and CDR2 SFDVKD. The CDR3 DNA is TGTGCCACCAGTGATTTCCAGGGTTATGGCTACACCTTC. Its protein is CATSDFQGYGYTF.

This chain connects TRBV29-1 to TRBJ2-3; no definite D call. The CDR3 has 13 residues. Looked up from germline, CDR1 is SQVTM and CDR2 is ANQGSEA. Trimming left V 2 bases short and J 1 base short, with 7 bases between. CDR3 loop: CSVESRRTDTQYF. The CDR3 DNA is TGCAGCGTTGAATCCAGGCGCACAGATACGCAGTATTTT.

V usage is TRBV19 and J usage is TRBJ2-7; D is possibly TRBD1 (5 bases). Looked up from germline, CDR1 is LNHDA and CDR2 is SQIVND (reference sequence). The ends were cut back, 5 bases at V and 1 base at J, with 9 bases in the middle. The CDR3 consists of 13 residues. The CDR3 sequence: CASSPQGSYEQYF. The DNA for the CDR3 is TGTGCCAGTAGTCCCCAGGGATCCTACGAGCAGTACTTC.